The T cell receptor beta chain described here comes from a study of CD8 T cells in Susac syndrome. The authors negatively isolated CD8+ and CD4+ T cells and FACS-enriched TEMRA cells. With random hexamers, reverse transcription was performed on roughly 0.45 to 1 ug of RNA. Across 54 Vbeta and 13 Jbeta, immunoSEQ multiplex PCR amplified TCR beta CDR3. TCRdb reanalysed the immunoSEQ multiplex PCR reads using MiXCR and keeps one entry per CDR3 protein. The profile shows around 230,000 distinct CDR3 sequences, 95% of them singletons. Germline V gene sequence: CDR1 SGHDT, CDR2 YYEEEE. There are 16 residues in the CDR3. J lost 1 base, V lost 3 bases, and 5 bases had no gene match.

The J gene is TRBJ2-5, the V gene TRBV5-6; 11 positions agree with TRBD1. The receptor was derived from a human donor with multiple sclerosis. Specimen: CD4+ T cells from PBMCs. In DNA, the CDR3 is TGTGCCAGCAGCTACGGGACAGGGGGTTTCCAAGAGACCCAGTACTTC. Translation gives CASSYGTGGFQETQYF.